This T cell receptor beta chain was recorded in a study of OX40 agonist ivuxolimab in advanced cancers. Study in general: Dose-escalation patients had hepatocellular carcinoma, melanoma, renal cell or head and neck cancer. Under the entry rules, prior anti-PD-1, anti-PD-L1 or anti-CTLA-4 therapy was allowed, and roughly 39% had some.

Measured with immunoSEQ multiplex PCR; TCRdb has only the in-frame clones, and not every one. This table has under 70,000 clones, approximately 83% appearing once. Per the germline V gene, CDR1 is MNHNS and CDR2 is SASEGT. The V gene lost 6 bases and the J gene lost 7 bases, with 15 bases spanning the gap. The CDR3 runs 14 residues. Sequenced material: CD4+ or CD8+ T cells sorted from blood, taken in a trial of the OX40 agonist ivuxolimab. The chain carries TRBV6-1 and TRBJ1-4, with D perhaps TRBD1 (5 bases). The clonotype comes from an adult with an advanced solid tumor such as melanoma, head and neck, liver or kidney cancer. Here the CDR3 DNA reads TGTGCCAGCAGGATGCAGGGTATGGGTGAAAAACTGTTTTTT. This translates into CASRMQGMGEKLFF.